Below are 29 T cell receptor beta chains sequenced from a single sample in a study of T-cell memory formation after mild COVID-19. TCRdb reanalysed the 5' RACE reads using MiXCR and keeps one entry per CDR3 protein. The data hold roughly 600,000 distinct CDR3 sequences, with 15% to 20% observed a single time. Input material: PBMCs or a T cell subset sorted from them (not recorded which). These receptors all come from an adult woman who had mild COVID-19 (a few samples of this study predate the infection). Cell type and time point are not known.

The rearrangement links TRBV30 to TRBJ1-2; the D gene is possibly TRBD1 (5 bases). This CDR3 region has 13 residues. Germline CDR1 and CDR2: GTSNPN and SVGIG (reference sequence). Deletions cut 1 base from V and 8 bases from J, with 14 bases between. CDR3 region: CAWSAQEGLGYTF. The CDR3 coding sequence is TGTGCCTGGAGTGCCCAGGAGGGGTTGGGCTACACCTTC.

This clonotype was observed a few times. The CDR3 DNA is TGTGCCAGCAGTTTTCGGGGAAAACTGTTTTTT. It translates to CASSFRGKLFF. The chain employs TRBV12-3 or TRBV12-4 and TRBJ1-4; no reliable D call. The CDR3 runs 11 residues. V was shortened by 3 bases and J by 10 bases, with 6 bases between the two germline ends.

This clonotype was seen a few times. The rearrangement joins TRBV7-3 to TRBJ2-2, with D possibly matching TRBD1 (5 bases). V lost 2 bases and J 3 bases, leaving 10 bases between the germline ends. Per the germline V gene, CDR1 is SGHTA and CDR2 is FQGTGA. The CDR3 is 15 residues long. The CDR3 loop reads CASSLVGADTGELFF. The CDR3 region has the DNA TGTGCCAGCAGCTTAGTAGGGGCCGACACCGGGGAGCTGTTTTTT.

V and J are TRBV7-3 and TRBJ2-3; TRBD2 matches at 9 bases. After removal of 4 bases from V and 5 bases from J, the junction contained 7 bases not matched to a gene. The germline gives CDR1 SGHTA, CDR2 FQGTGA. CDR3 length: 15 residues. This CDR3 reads CASSSQAGGLDTQYF. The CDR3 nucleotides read TGTGCCAGCAGCTCTCAAGCGGGAGGTTTAGATACGCAGTATTTT.

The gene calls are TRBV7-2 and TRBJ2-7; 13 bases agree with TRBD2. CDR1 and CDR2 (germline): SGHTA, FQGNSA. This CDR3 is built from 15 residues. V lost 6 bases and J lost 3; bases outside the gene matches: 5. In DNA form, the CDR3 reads TGTGCCAGCAGGCTCACTAGCGGGGGGGGCTACGAGCAGTACTTC. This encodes CASRLTSGGGYEQYF. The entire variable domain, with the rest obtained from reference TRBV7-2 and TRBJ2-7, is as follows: GAGVSQSPSNKVTEKGKDVELRCDPISGHTALYWYRQSLGQGLEFLIYFQGNSAPDKSGLPSDRFSAERTGGSVSTLTIQRTQQEDSAVYLCASRLTSGGGYEQYFGPGTRLTVT.

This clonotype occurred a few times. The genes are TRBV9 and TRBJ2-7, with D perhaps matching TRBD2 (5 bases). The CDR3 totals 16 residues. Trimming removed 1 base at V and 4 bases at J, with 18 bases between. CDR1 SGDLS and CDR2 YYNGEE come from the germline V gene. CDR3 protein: CASSVNKEGRAYEQYF. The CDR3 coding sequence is TGTGCCAGCAGCGTAAATAAAGAGGGCAGAGCATACGAGCAGTACTTC.

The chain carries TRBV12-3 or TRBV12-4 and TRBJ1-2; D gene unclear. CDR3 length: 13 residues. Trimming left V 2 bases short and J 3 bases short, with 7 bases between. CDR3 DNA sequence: TGTGCCAGCAGTTTATCCTGGGACTATGGCTACACCTTC. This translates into CASSLSWDYGYTF.

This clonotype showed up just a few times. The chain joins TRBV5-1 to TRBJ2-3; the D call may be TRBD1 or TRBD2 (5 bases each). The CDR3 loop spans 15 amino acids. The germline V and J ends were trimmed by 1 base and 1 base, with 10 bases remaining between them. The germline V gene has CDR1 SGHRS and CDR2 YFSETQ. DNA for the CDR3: TGCGCCAGCAGCTTGCGAGGGGACGGCACAGATACGCAGTATTTT. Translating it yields CASSLRGDGTDTQYF.

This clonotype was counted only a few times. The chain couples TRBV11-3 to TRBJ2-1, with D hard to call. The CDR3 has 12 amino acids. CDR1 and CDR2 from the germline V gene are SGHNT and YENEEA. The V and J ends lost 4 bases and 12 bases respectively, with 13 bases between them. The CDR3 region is CASSSPVVRQFF. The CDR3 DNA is TGTGCCAGCAGCTCACCAGTAGTAAGGCAGTTCTTC.

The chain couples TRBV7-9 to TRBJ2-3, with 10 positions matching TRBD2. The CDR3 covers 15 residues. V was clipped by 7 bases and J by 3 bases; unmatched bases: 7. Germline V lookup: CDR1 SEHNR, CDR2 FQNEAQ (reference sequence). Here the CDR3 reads CASTLAGAATDTQYF. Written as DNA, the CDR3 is TGTGCCAGCACCCTAGCGGGAGCCGCTACAGATACGCAGTATTTT.

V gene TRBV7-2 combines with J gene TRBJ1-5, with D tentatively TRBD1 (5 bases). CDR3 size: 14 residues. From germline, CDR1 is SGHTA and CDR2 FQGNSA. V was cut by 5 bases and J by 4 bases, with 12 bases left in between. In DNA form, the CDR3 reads TGTGCCAGCAGCGTTCGGGACGTTAATCAGCCCCAGCATTTT. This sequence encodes CASSVRDVNQPQHF.

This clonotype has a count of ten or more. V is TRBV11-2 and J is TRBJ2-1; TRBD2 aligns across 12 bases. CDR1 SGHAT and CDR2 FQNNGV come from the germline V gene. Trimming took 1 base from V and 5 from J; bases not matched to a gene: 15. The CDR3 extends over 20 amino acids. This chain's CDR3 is CASSLAGFPVRLAGDNEQFF. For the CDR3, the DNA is TGTGCCAGCAGCTTAGCCGGCTTTCCAGTTCGACTAGCGGGGGACAATGAGCAGTTCTTC. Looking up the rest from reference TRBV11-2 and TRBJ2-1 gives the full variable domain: EAGVAQSPRYKIIEKRQSVAFWCNPISGHATLYWYQQILGQGPKLLIQFQNNGVVDDSQLPKDRFSAERLKGVDSTLKIQPAKLEDSAVYLCASSLAGFPVRLAGDNEQFFGPGTRLTVL.

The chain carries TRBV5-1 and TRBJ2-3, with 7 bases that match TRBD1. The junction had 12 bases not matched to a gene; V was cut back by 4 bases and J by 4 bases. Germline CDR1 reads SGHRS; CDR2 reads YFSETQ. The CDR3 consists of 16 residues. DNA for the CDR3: TGCGCCAGCAGCCCGACCTTCGACAGGGCGGCAGATACGCAGTATTTT. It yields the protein CASSPTFDRAADTQYF.

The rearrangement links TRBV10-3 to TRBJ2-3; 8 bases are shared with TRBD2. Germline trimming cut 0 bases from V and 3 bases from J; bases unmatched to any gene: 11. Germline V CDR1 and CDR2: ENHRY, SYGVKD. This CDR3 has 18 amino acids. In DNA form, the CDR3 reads TGTGCCATCAGTGAGTCTAGCGGAGCGGGAGTCGCGACAGATACGCAGTATTTT. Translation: CAISESSGAGVATDTQYF.

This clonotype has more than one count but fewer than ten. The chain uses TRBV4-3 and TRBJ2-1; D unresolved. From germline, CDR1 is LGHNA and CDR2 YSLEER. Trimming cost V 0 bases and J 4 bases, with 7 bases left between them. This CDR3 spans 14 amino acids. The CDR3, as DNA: TGCGCCAGCAGCCAAGAGTGGCGGTACAATGAGCAGTTCTTC. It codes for CASSQEWRYNEQFF.

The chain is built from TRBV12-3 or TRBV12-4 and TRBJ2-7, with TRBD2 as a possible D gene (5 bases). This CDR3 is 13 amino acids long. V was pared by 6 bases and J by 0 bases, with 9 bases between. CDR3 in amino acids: CASRPGSSYEQYF. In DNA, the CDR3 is TGTGCCAGCAGACCGGGGAGCTCCTACGAGCAGTACTTC.

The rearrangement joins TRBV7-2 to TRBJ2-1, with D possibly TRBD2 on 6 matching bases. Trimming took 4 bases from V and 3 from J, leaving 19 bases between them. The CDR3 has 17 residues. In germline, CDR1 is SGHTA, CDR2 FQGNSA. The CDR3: CASSSYGRESYYNEQFF. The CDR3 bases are TGTGCCAGCAGCTCCTACGGTCGGGAGTCCTACTACAATGAGCAGTTCTTC.

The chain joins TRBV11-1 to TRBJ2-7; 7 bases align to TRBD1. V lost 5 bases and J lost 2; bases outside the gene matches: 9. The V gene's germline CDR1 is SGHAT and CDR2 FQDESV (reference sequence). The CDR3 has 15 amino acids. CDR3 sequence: CASSPLRDRPYEQYF. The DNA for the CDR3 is TGTGCCAGCAGCCCACTAAGGGACAGACCCTACGAGCAGTACTTC.

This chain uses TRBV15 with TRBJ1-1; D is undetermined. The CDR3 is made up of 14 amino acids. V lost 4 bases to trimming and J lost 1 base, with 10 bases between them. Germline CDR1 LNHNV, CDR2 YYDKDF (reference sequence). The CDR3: CATSTGRQNTEAFF. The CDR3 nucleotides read TGTGCCACCAGCACTGGACGGCAGAACACTGAAGCTTTCTTT.

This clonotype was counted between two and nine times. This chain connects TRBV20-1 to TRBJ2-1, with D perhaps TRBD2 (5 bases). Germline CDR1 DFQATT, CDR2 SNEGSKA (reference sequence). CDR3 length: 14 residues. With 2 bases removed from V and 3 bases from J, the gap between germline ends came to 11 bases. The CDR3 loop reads CSARFAGLYNEQFF. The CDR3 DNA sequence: TGCAGTGCTAGATTCGCCGGACTCTACAATGAGCAGTTCTTC.

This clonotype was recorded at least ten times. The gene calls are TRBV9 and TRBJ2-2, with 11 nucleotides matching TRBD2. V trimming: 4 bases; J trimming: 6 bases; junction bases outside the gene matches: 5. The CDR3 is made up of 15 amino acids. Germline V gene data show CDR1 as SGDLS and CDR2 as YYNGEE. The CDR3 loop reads CASSIASGGSGELFF. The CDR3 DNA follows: TGTGCCAGCAGCATCGCTAGCGGGGGGTCCGGGGAGCTGTTTTTT.

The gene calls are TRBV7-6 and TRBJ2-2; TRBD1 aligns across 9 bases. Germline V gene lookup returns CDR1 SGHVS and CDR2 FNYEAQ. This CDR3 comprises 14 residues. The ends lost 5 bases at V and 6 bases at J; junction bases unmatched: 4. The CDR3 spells CASSRDRDPGELFF. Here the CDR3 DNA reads TGTGCCAGCAGCCGGGACAGGGATCCCGGGGAGCTGTTTTTT.

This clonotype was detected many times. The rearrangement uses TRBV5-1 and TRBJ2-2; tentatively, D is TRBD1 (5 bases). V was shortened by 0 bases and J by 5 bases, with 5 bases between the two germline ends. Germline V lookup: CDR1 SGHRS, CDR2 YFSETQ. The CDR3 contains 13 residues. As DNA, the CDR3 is TGCGCCAGCAGCTTGGACAGGACCGGGGAGCTGTTTTTT. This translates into CASSLDRTGELFF.

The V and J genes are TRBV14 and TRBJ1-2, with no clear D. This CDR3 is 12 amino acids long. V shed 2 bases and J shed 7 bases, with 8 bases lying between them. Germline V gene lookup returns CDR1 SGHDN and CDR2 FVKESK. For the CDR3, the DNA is TGTGCCAGCAGCCAAATAGGAAGTGGCTACACCTTC. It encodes CASSQIGSGYTF.

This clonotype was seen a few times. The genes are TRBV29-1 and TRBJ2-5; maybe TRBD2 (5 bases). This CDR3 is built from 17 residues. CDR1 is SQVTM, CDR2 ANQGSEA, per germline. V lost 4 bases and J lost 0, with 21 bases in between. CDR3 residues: CSVGVSEGFEYQETQYF. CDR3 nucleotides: TGCAGCGTTGGCGTTAGCGAAGGGTTCGAGTACCAAGAGACCCAGTACTTC.

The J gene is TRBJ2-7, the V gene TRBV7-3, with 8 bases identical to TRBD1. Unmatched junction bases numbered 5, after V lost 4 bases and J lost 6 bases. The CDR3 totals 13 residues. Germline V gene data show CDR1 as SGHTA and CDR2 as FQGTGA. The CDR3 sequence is CASSSSGTGEQYF. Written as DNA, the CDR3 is TGTGCCAGCAGCTCAAGTGGGACAGGCGAGCAGTACTTC. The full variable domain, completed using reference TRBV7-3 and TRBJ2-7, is GAGVSQTPSNKVTEKGKYVELRCDPISGHTALYWYRQSLGQGPEFLIYFQGTGAADDSGLPNDRFFAVRPEGSVSTLKIQRTERGDSAVYLCASSSSGTGEQYFGPGTRLTVT.

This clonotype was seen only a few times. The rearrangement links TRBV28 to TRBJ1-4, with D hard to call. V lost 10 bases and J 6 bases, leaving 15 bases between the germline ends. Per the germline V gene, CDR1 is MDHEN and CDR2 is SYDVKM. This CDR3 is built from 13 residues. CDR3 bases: TGTGCCACCGGATCGACCCCGGATGAAAAACTGTTTTTT. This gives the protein CATGSTPDEKLFF. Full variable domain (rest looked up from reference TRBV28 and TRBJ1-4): DVKVTQSSRYLVKRTGEKVFLECVQDMDHENMFWYRQDPGLGLRLIYFSYDVKMKEKGDIPEGYSVSREKKERFSLILESASTNQTSMYLCATGSTPDEKLFFGSGTQLSVL.

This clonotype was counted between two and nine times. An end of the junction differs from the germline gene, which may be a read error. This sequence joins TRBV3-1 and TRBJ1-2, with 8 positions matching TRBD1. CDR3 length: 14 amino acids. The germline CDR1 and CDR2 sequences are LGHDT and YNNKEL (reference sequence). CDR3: CASSQAGTGYGYTF. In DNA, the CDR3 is TGTGCCAGCAGTCAAGCCGGGACAGGCTATGGCTACACCTTC.

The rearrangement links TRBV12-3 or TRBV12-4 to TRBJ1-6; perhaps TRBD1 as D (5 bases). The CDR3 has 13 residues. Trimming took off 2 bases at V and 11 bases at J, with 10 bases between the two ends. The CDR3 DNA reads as TGTGCCAGCAGTTTAACGGGGCTTGCACCCCTCCACTTT. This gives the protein CASSLTGLAPLHF.